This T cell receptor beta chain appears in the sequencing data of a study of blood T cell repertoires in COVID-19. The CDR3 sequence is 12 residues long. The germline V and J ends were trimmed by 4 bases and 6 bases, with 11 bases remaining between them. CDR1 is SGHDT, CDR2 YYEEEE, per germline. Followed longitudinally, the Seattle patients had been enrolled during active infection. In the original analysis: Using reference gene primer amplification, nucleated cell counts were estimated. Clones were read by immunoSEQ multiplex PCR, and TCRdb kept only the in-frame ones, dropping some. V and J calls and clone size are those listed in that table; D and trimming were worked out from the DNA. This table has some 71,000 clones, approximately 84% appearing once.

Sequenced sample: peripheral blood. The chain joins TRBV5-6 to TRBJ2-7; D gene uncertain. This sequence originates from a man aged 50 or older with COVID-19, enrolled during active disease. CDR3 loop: CASSLSFTEQYF. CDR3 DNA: TGTGCCAGCAGCCTCAGTTTTACCGAGCAGTACTTC.